The T cell receptor beta chain under discussion was sequenced for a study of CD8 T cells in Susac syndrome. Remarks on this clonotype: Its antigen is still unknown.

Each multiple sclerosis control was a treatment-naive patient with relapsing-remitting disease that was either stable or active. RNA was extracted with the RNeasy kit, and a quantity of roughly 0.5 to 1 ug was reverse transcribed using random hexamers. The authors amplified TCR beta CDR3 across 54 Vbeta and 13 Jbeta using immunoSEQ multiplex PCR. Each CDR3 protein is one row after TCRdb ran MiXCR on the immunoSEQ multiplex PCR reads. The sample has about 300,000 distinct CDR3 sequences; 65% to 90% are singletons. Study results and limitations: As acknowledged by the study, its TCR sequencing and HLA analysis included a relatively small number of individuals.

In germline, CDR1 is MNHEY, CDR2 SMNVEV (reference sequence). V lost 4 bases and J 0 bases, leaving 7 bases between the germline ends. This CDR3 region has 14 residues. The sequenced material came from CD8+ T cells from PBMCs. The clonotype was recovered from a human donor with multiple sclerosis. V usage is TRBV27 and J usage is TRBJ1-3; a weak D match, TRBD1 (6 bases). As DNA, the CDR3 is TGTGCCAGCAGTTCAGGGGACTCTGGAAACACCATATATTTT. Its protein product is CASSSGDSGNTIYF.